These 32 T cell receptor beta chains share one sample of origin, sequenced in a study of TIL therapy for anti-PD-1-resistant metastatic lung cancer. The libraries were made with immunoSEQ v3. The repertoire was sequenced with immunoSEQ multiplex PCR; TCRdb's copy has only in-frame clones and lacks some. The profile covers around 59,000 clones, with 69% appearing a single time and about 6.3% taken by the ten largest. Time point defined: pre-treatment sample, taken before nivolumab and TIL therapy. This sample comprised blood, obtained at baseline. These receptors all stem from a person between 25 and 80 years old with non-small cell lung cancer.

The chain joins TRBV2 to TRBJ2-1, with 13 nucleotides matching TRBD2. The CDR3 runs to 16 residues. V shed 11 bases, J shed 3 bases, and the junction held 10 bases outside the gene matches. CDR1 SNHLY and CDR2 FYNNEI come from the germline V gene. CDR3 protein: CAGRTRTSGSYNEQFF. The CDR3 DNA sequence: TGTGCCGGCCGGACAAGGACTAGCGGGAGCTACAATGAGCAGTTCTTC.

This clone was observed a few times. The chain couples TRBV4-1 to TRBJ1-3, with no clear D. The V gene's germline CDR1 is MGHRA and CDR2 YSYEKL. The CDR3 extends over 17 amino acids. With 3 bases removed from V and 0 bases from J, the gap between germline ends came to 15 bases. CDR3 protein: CASSQSPTATSGNTIYF. For the CDR3, the DNA is TGCGCCAGCAGCCAGTCCCCTACAGCCACCTCTGGAAACACCATATATTTT.

A few counts support this clone. The chain combines TRBV9 with TRBJ1-2; D uncertain. V was clipped by 3 bases and J by 7 bases, with 10 bases between them. Germline CDR1 SGDLS, CDR2 YYNGEE. The length of the CDR3 is 12 residues. CDR3 protein: CASSASLGGYTF. CDR3 coding DNA: TGTGCCAGCAGCGCTTCCCTGGGTGGCTACACCTTC.

V is TRBV7-8 and J is TRBJ1-1; D uncertain. Per the germline V gene, CDR1 is SGHVS and CDR2 is FQNEAQ. Trimming took off 5 bases at V and 1 base at J, with 8 bases between the two ends. The CDR3 has 13 amino acids. The CDR3 sequence: CASSIGRNTEAFF. In DNA, the CDR3 is TGTGCCAGCAGCATCGGACGGAACACTGAAGCTTTCTTT.

The chain is built from TRBV11-2 and TRBJ1-1, with 7 bases fitting TRBD1. This CDR3 has 17 residues. V dropped 5 bases and J dropped 0; count of bases not matched to a gene: 12. The germline V gene has CDR1 SGHAT and CDR2 FQNNGV. The CDR3 region has the DNA TGTGCCAGCAGCCGGTTCAACAGGGGCGGTATGAACACTGAAGCTTTCTTT. This sequence encodes CASSRFNRGGMNTEAFF.

V usage is TRBV5-1 and J usage is TRBJ1-2; TRBD1 aligns across 8 bases. J gave up 3 bases and V 4 bases, and 11 bases lay outside the gene matches. The germline CDR1 and CDR2 sequences are SGHRS and YFSETQ. This CDR3 contains 16 residues. The CDR3 here is CASSRGQGPSDYGYTF. CDR3 coding DNA: TGCGCCAGCAGCCGAGGACAGGGCCCTTCTGACTATGGCTACACCTTC.

The genes are TRBV29-1 and TRBJ2-3, with D unclear. V lost 1 base and J 2 bases, leaving 4 bases between the germline ends. The CDR3 is made up of 12 amino acids. Germline V lookup: CDR1 SQVTM, CDR2 ANQGSEA. The chain's CDR3 is CSVEAITDTQYF. Written as DNA, the CDR3 is TGCAGCGTTGAAGCCATCACAGATACGCAGTATTTT.

V usage is TRBV7-6 and J usage is TRBJ1-1, with 7 bases that match TRBD1. Looked up from germline, CDR1 is SGHVS and CDR2 is FNYEAQ. V gave up 4 bases and J gave up 5 bases; unmatched junction bases: 10. The CDR3 runs 15 residues. In nucleotides, the CDR3 is TGTGCCAGCAGCTCTTCGACAGGGAGAATAACTGAAGCTTTCTTT. Its protein product is CASSSSTGRITEAFF.

This chain connects TRBV5-4 to TRBJ2-5; tentative D call: TRBD2 (6 bases). From germline, CDR1 is SGHNT and CDR2 YYREEE (reference sequence). The V gene lost 10 bases and the J gene lost 2 bases, with 15 bases spanning the gap. CDR3 length: 13 residues. CDR3 loop: CASHREQQETQYF. The CDR3 DNA reads as TGTGCCTCCCACCGGGAGCAACAAGAGACCCAGTACTTC.

The rearrangement joins TRBV5-4 to TRBJ2-5; 9 bases fit TRBD1. Germline trimming cut 5 bases from V and 5 bases from J; bases unmatched to any gene: 10. Looked up from germline, CDR1 is SGHNT and CDR2 is YYREEE (reference sequence). This CDR3 contains 15 residues. The CDR3 is CASRNGTGRSETQYF. DNA of the CDR3: TGTGCCAGCAGGAACGGGACAGGGAGGTCGGAGACCCAGTACTTC.

This chain connects TRBV5-1 to TRBJ2-2, with D perhaps TRBD1 or TRBD2 (5 bases each). Trimming pared 7 bases from V and 2 bases from J, leaving 12 bases between. The CDR3 loop spans 14 amino acids. CDR1 and CDR2 (germline): SGHRS, YFSETQ. The CDR3 region has the DNA TGCGCCAGCCGCCTCGGGGCCAACACCGGGGAGCTGTTTTTT. Translation gives CASRLGANTGELFF.

This clone has just a few counts. This chain links TRBV4-2 with TRBJ2-7; no reliable D call. Germline CDR1 reads LGHNA; CDR2 reads YNFKEQ. There are 11 residues in the CDR3. Trimming took off 3 bases at V and 2 bases at J, with 2 bases between the two ends. DNA for the CDR3: TGTGCCAGCAGCCAGGCCTACGAGCAGTACTTC. Protein product: CASSQAYEQYF.

V is TRBV6-1 and J is TRBJ1-2, with D unclear. CDR3 length: 14 residues. Germline V gives CDR1 MNHNS, CDR2 SASEGT. Trimming shortened V by 0 bases and J by 4 bases, and 9 bases separated the two germline ends. The DNA for the CDR3 is TGTGCCAGCAGTGAAGCCGGGGAAACCTATGGCTACACCTTC. Amino acid sequence: CASSEAGETYGYTF.

The chain recombines TRBV30 with TRBJ1-4; TRBD1 is a possible D gene (6 bases). Germline loops: CDR1 GTSNPN, CDR2 SVGIG (reference sequence). V was clipped by 3 bases and J by 7 bases, with 15 bases between them. The length of the CDR3 is 14 residues. DNA of the CDR3: TGTGCCTGGAGCCGAACCAGGGGATTTGAAAAACTGTTTTTT. It yields the protein CAWSRTRGFEKLFF.

The chain carries TRBV19 and TRBJ2-3; D not certain. CDR3 length equals 11 residues. CDR1 and CDR2 from the germline V gene are LNHDA and SQIVND (reference sequence). V dropped 7 bases and J dropped 9 bases, with 11 bases sitting between them. This chain's CDR3 is CASKGDGTQYF. Here the CDR3 DNA reads TGTGCCAGTAAAGGAGATGGAACGCAGTATTTT.

In this sample, this clone turned up a few times. The chain employs TRBV6-4 and TRBJ1-1; D may be TRBD1 (6 bases). Trimming pared 4 bases from V and 9 bases from J, leaving 15 bases between. From germline, CDR1 is MRHNA and CDR2 SNTAGT. This CDR3 comprises 13 residues. The CDR3 region is CASSGGQGAKAFF. CDR3 nucleotides: TGTGCCAGCAGTGGGGGGCAGGGTGCAAAAGCTTTCTTT.

With regard to this clone: The junction departs from the called germline gene at one end, perhaps through a read error. The chain uses TRBV7-7 and TRBJ2-5; unclear D gene. The germline V gene has CDR1 SSHAT and CDR2 FNYEAQ (reference sequence). The CDR3 totals 11 residues. The CDR3 here is CASSSGETQYF. Written as DNA, the CDR3 is TGTGCTAGCAGTTCGGGAGAGACCCAGTACTTC. The full variable domain, in which reference TRBV7-7 and TRBJ2-5 provide the parts outside the CDR3, is GAGVSQSPRYKVTKRGQDVTLRCDPISSHATLYWYQQALGQGPEFLTYFNYEAQPDKSGLPSDRFSAERPEGSISTLTIQRTEQRDSAMYRCASSSGETQYFGPGTRLLVL.

V is TRBV7-8 and J is TRBJ1-6; a weak D match, TRBD1 (5 bases). The CDR3 has 14 amino acids. V lost 4 bases and J 5 bases, leaving 9 bases between the germline ends. Germline lookup yields CDR1 SGHVS and CDR2 FQNEAQ. CDR3 DNA sequence: TGTGCCAGCAGCTCGGGACCGGATAATTCACCCCTCCACTTT. Amino acids: CASSSGPDNSPLHF.

The genes are TRBV29-1 and TRBJ1-2, with D possibly being TRBD1 (6 bases). The V and J ends lost 6 bases and 5 bases respectively, with 19 bases between them. The germline gives CDR1 SQVTM, CDR2 ANQGSEA. The CDR3 has 14 amino acids. CDR3 protein: CSVPGPVGAYGYTF. The CDR3 nucleotides are TGCAGCGTCCCCGGGCCCGTGGGGGCTTATGGCTACACCTTC.

V gene TRBV18 combines with J gene TRBJ1-2; TRBD1 is a possible D gene (5 bases). Germline loops: CDR1 KGHSH, CDR2 LQKENI. Trimming left V 2 bases short and J 4 bases short, with 11 bases between. The CDR3 totals 14 residues. The CDR3 DNA is TGTGCCAGCTCACCAAAGACAGCAAGCTATGGCTACACCTTC. This translates into CASSPKTASYGYTF.

V usage is TRBV9 and J usage is TRBJ1-1, with a possible D match to TRBD1 (5 bases). Germline V gives CDR1 SGDLS, CDR2 YYNGEE. Trimming took off 2 bases at V and 5 bases at J, with 13 bases between the two ends. CDR3 length equals 14 residues. CDR3 sequence reads: CASSVGPSHTEAFF. DNA of the CDR3: TGTGCCAGCAGCGTGGGACCCTCGCATACTGAAGCTTTCTTT.

The V gene is TRBV4-1, the J gene TRBJ1-4; no clear D. V lost 4 bases to trimming and J lost 7 bases, with 16 bases between them. This CDR3 is 15 amino acids long. CDR1 and CDR2 (germline): MGHRA, YSYEKL. The CDR3 is CASSPRSTGGEKLFF. CDR3 nucleotide sequence: TGCGCCAGCAGCCCGCGGTCCACCGGAGGTGAAAAACTGTTTTTT.

The chain uses TRBV10-3 and TRBJ2-3, with D possibly TRBD2 on 7 matching bases. The V and J ends lost 2 bases and 3 bases respectively, with 9 bases between them. Germline CDR1 ENHRY, CDR2 SYGVKD. There are 14 residues in the CDR3. In nucleotides, the CDR3 is TGTGCCATCAGTGAGGGGAGGGGGACAGATACGCAGTATTTT. Its translation: CAISEGRGTDTQYF.

The rearrangement uses TRBV7-9 and TRBJ2-3, with 9 nucleotides matching TRBD2. The CDR3 consists of 15 residues. V lost 3 bases and J lost 3; bases outside the gene matches: 4. CDR1 is SEHNR and CDR2 is FQNEAQ in the germline V gene (reference sequence). For the CDR3, the DNA is TGTGCCAGCAGCTTGCTAGCGGGGTCGACAGATACGCAGTATTTT. The encoded protein is CASSLLAGSTDTQYF.

The chain combines TRBV18 with TRBJ2-4; no clear D. Trimming shortened V by 0 bases and J by 0 bases, and 12 bases separated the two germline ends. From germline, CDR1 is KGHSH and CDR2 LQKENI. CDR3 length equals 17 residues. CDR3 coding DNA: TGTGCCAGCTCACCACCCGGAACAGCCCTAGCCAAAAACATTCAGTACTTC. Amino acid sequence: CASSPPGTALAKNIQYF.

This sequence joins TRBV7-8 and TRBJ1-1; D gene uncertain. The CDR3 covers 15 residues. Germline lookup yields CDR1 SGHVS and CDR2 FQNEAQ. V was trimmed by 2 bases and J by 6 bases, leaving 16 bases between them. CDR3 region: CASSLQGSPSAEAFF. CDR3 nucleotide sequence: TGTGCCAGCAGCTTACAAGGCTCTCCTTCGGCTGAAGCTTTCTTT.

The chain has TRBV2 and TRBJ2-5; 12 bases are shared with TRBD2. With V trimmed by 5 bases and J by 4 bases, 2 bases remained unmatched. Germline V gene lookup returns CDR1 SNHLY and CDR2 FYNNEI. The CDR3 extends over 14 amino acids. Here the CDR3 reads CASSLGLAGETQYF. For the CDR3, the DNA is TGTGCCAGCAGTCTGGGACTAGCGGGAGAGACCCAGTACTTC.

The genes are TRBV7-3 and TRBJ1-1; TRBD1 agrees at 7 bases. Germline values: CDR1 SGHTA, CDR2 FQGTGA. This CDR3 contains 13 residues. V gave up 6 bases and J gave up 6 bases; unmatched junction bases: 7. CDR3 nucleotide sequence: TGTGCCAGCAGAACCCGACAGGGTGCTGAAGCTTTCTTT. Translation gives CASRTRQGAEAFF. The whole variable domain, filled in from reference TRBV7-3 and TRBJ1-1, reads GAGVSQTPSNKVTEKGKYVELRCDPISGHTALYWYRQSLGQGPEFLIYFQGTGAADDSGLPNDRFFAVRPEGSVSTLKIQRTERGDSAVYLCASRTRQGAEAFFGQGTRLTVV.

The rearrangement links TRBV2 to TRBJ2-3; possible D gene TRBD2, 5 bases. The CDR3 spans 15 residues. The V end was cut by 6 bases, the J end by 3 bases, with 16 bases between. Per the germline V gene, CDR1 is SNHLY and CDR2 is FYNNEI. The CDR3 protein is CASRIGLTGTDTQYF. The CDR3 DNA is TGTGCCAGCAGGATAGGACTTACTGGAACAGATACGCAGTATTTT.

The CDR3 sequence is CASRTRGGYGYTF. The CDR3 nucleotides read TGTGCCAGCAGGACTCGGGGGGGCTATGGCTACACCTTC. V and J are TRBV6-5 and TRBJ1-2; tentatively, D is TRBD1 (5 bases). Trimming stripped 6 bases from V and 4 bases from J, with 12 bases between. CDR1 and CDR2 (germline): MNHEY, SVGAGI. The CDR3 has 13 residues.

The chain joins TRBV11-2 to TRBJ2-1; perhaps D is TRBD1 or TRBD2 (6 bases each). This CDR3 spans 12 amino acids. V lost 5 bases and J 11 bases, leaving 13 bases between the germline ends. Germline V gives CDR1 SGHAT, CDR2 FQNNGV. CDR3 DNA sequence: TGTGCCAGCAGCGGAGGGGGGCATAAGCAGTTCTTC. This encodes CASSGGGHKQFF.

The genes are TRBV7-2 and TRBJ1-6; 7 nucleotides align to TRBD1. CDR3 length: 15 amino acids. Germline values: CDR1 SGHTA, CDR2 FQGNSA. Trimming at V came to 1 base and at J to 9 bases, leaving 6 bases not matched to a gene. The CDR3 loop reads CASSLVWQGGSPLHF. In nucleotides, the CDR3 is TGTGCCAGCAGCTTAGTGTGGCAGGGGGGTTCACCCCTCCACTTT.